This T cell receptor (beta chain) was captured by sequencing in a study of cytomegalovirus exposure and HLA in healthy donors. Points from the study as a whole: The listing of 150 to 200 TCR beta chains classed them as cytomegalovirus-associated. In vitro assays verified that a few CMV-associated chains recognized CMV antigens specifically.

Only in-frame clones appear in the TCRdb table, and some are missing; sequencing was by immunoSEQ multiplex PCR. The table shows roughly 68,000 clones, with around 89% occurring only once. Points on this clone: Its antigen remains unidentified.

This CDR3 contains 16 residues. V shed 1 base and J shed 4 bases, with 16 bases lying between them. Germline V CDR1 and CDR2: LGHNA, YNFKEQ. The source of this sequence is a young woman in good health and CMV-seronegative. The gene calls are TRBV4-2 and TRBJ2-5, with D tentatively TRBD2 (5 bases). Sequenced input: PBMCs. The CDR3 DNA reads as TGTGCCAGCAGCCAAGGGGCGGGTACGGTAGGAGAGACCCAGTACTTC. This encodes CASSQGAGTVGETQYF.